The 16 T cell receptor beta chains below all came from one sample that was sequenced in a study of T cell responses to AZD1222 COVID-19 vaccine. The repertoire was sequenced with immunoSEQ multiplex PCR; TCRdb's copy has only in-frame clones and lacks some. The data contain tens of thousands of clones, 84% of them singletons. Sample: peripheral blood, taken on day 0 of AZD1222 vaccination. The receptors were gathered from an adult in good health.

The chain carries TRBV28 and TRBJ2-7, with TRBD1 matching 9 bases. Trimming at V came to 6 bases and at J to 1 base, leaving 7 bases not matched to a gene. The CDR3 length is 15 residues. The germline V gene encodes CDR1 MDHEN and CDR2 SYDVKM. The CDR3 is CASSRTGDLSYEQYF. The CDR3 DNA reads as TGTGCCAGCAGCAGGACAGGGGACCTATCCTACGAGCAGTACTTC.

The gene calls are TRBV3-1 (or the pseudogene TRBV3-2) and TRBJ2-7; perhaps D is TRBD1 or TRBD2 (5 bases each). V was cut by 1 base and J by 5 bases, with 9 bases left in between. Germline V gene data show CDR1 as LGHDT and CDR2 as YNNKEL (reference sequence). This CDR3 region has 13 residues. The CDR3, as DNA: TGTGCCAGCAGCCAAGCTGGGGGACACGAGCAGTACTTC. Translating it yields CASSQAGGHEQYF.

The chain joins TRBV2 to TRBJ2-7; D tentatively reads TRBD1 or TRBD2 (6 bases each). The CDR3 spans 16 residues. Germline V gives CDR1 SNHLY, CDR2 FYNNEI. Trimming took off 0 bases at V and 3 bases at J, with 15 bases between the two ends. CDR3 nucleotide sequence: TGTGCCAGCAGTGAAGCGCTTTACGGGGGCTACTACGAGCAGTACTTC. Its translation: CASSEALYGGYYEQYF.

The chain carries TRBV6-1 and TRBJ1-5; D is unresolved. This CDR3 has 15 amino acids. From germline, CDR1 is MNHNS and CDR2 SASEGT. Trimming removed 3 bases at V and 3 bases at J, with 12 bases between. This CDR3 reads CASSDVGANNQPQHF. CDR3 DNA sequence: TGTGCCAGCAGTGACGTTGGAGCGAACAATCAGCCCCAGCATTTT.

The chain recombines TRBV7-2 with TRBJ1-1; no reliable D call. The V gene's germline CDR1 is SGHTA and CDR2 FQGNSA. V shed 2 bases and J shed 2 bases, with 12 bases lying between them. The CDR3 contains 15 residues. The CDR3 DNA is TGTGCCAGCAGCTTATTCCGAGGCACCAACACTGAAGCTTTCTTT. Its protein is CASSLFRGTNTEAFF.

In DNA, the CDR3 is TGCAGCGTCGGGGATAACCAAGAGACCCAGTACTTC. It specifies CSVGDNQETQYF. The chain recombines TRBV29-1 with TRBJ2-5; tentative D call: TRBD2 (5 bases). Germline loops: CDR1 SQVTM, CDR2 ANQGSEA. The CDR3 has 12 amino acids. V lost 6 bases and J 0 bases, leaving 8 bases between the germline ends.

The CDR3 DNA reads TGCGCCAGCAGCCAAGATTCCCGAGGGGACCGAGGCTACACCTTC. Protein: CASSQDSRGDRGYTF. The genes are TRBV4-3 and TRBJ1-2, with a tentative D call TRBD1 (5 bases). Germline V gene data show CDR1 as LGHNA and CDR2 as YSLEER. Trimming stripped 0 bases from V and 8 bases from J, with 16 bases between. This CDR3 region has 15 residues.

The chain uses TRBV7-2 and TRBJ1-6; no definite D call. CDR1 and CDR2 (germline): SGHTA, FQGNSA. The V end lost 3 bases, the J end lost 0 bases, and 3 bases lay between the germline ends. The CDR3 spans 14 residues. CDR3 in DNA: TGTGCCAGCAGCTTGGGCTCCTATAATTCACCCCTCCACTTT. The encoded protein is CASSLGSYNSPLHF.

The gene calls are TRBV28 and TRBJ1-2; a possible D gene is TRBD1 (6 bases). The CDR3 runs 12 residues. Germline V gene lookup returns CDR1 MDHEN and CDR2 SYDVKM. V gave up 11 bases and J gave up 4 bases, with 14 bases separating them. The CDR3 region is CASGHIVYGYTF. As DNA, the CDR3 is TGTGCCTCGGGACATATCGTCTATGGCTACACCTTC.

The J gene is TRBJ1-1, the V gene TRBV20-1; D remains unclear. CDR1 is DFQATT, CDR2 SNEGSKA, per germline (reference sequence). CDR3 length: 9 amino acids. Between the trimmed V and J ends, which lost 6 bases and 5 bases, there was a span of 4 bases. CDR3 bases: TGCAGTGCGGGGACTGAAGCTTTCTTT. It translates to CSAGTEAFF.

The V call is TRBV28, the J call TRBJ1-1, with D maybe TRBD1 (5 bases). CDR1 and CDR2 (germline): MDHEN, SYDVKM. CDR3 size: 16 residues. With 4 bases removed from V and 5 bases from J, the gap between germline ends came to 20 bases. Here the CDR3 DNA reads TGTGCCAGCAGTTACCCTCAGTCAGGGAGGGGTACTGAAGCTTTCTTT. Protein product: CASSYPQSGRGTEAFF.

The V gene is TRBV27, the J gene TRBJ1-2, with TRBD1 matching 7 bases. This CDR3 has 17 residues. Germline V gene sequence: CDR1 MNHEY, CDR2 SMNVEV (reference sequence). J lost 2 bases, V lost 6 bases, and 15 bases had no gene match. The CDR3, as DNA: TGTGCCAGCAGACTCACCCGGGCGACAGGGAAGAACTATGGCTACACCTTC. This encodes CASRLTRATGKNYGYTF.

The CDR3 loop reads CASSLVIGGEQYF. The CDR3 nucleotides read TGTGCCAGCAGCTTAGTAATCGGGGGCGAGCAGTACTTC. The chain joins TRBV7-2 to TRBJ2-7; D possibly corresponds to TRBD2 (6 bases). CDR3 length: 13 residues. V dropped 1 base and J dropped 6 bases, with 10 bases sitting between them. Germline V gene sequence: CDR1 SGHTA, CDR2 FQGNSA.

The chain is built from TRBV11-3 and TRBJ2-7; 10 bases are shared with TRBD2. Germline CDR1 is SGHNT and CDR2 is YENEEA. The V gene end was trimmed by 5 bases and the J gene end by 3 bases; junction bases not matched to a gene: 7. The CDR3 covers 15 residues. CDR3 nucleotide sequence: TGTGCCAGCAGCAACCAGCGGGAGGGCCTCTACGAGCAGTACTTC. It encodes CASSNQREGLYEQYF.

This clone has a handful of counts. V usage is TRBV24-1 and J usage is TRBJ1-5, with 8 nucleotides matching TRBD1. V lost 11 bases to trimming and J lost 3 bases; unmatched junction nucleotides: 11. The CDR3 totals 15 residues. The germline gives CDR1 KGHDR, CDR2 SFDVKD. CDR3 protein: CASADRGPANQPQHF. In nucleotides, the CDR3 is TGTGCCAGCGCTGACAGGGGTCCAGCCAATCAGCCCCAGCATTTT.

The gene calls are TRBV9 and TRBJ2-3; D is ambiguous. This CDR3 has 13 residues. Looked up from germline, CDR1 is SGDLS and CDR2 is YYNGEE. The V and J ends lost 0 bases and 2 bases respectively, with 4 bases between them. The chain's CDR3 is CASSVGPTDTQYF. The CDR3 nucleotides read TGTGCCAGCAGCGTAGGTCCCACAGATACGCAGTATTTT.